These 22 T cell receptor beta chains were all obtained from the same sample, sequenced in a study of OX40 agonist ivuxolimab in advanced cancers. Sequenced by immunoSEQ multiplex PCR; TCRdb stores in-frame clones only, minus some. Here the sample spans tens of thousands of clones, 88% being singletons. This specimen was CD4+ or CD8+ T cells sorted from blood, taken in a trial of the OX40 agonist ivuxolimab. The receptors come from an adult with an advanced solid tumor such as melanoma, head and neck, liver or kidney cancer.

The V gene is TRBV7-9, the J gene TRBJ2-5; 7 nucleotides match TRBD1. The V gene end was trimmed by 5 bases and the J gene end by 4 bases; junction bases not matched to a gene: 13. The CDR3 totals 16 residues. CDR1 is SEHNR and CDR2 is FQNEAQ in the germline V gene (reference sequence). The CDR3 region has the DNA TGTGCCAGCAGCCTATCCGGGACAGTAAGGGGAGAGACCCAGTACTTC. It specifies CASSLSGTVRGETQYF.

V is TRBV28 and J is TRBJ1-5, with D hard to call. CDR1 and CDR2 from the germline V gene are MDHEN and SYDVKM. Trimming took off 6 bases at V and 2 bases at J, with 17 bases between the two ends. The CDR3 has 16 amino acids. The CDR3 region is CASSTEGYGGNQPQHF. The CDR3 bases are TGTGCCAGCAGCACAGAGGGCTATGGAGGCAATCAGCCCCAGCATTTT.

This rearrangement joins TRBV11-2 to TRBJ1-1; 8 bases match TRBD1. The V and J ends lost 3 bases and 5 bases, in that order; junction bases with no gene match: 8. The CDR3 consists of 15 residues. Per the germline V gene, CDR1 is SGHAT and CDR2 is FQNNGV. The chain's CDR3 is CASSFTDRGVTEAFF. The CDR3 DNA reads TGTGCCAGCAGCTTCACAGACAGGGGTGTGACTGAAGCTTTCTTT.

This sequence joins TRBV28 and TRBJ1-5, with no clear D. CDR1 is MDHEN, CDR2 SYDVKM, per germline. Trimming took 3 bases from V and 6 from J, leaving 9 bases between them. This CDR3 is 13 amino acids long. Here the CDR3 reads CASSFVGSQPQHF. As DNA, the CDR3 is TGTGCCAGCAGTTTCGTCGGTAGTCAGCCCCAGCATTTT. Combining the CDR3 with reference TRBV28 and TRBJ1-5 gives the whole variable domain DVKVTQSSRYLVKRTGEKVFLECVQDMDHENMFWYRQDPGLGLRLIYFSYDVKMKEKGDIPEGYSVSREKKERFSLILESASTNQTSMYLCASSFVGSQPQHFGDGTRLSIL.

The chain uses TRBV9 and TRBJ1-3, with D maybe TRBD1 (5 bases). There are 16 residues in the CDR3. The germline CDR1 and CDR2 sequences are SGDLS and YYNGEE. The germline V and J ends were trimmed by 3 bases and 0 bases, with 13 bases remaining between them. The chain's CDR3 is CASSEGAGYSGNTIYF. The CDR3 coding sequence is TGTGCCAGCAGCGAAGGGGCGGGTTACTCTGGAAACACCATATATTTT.

This clone appeared a single time. The V call is TRBV28, the J call TRBJ1-1, with D unresolved. CDR3 length equals 13 residues. Trimming shortened V by 4 bases and J by 11 bases, and 17 bases separated the two germline ends. Germline V lookup: CDR1 MDHEN, CDR2 SYDVKM. DNA of the CDR3: TGTGCCAGCAGTTCACCGGGGTTGAATAGGGCTTTCTTT. Translation: CASSSPGLNRAFF.

The V gene is TRBV6-1, the J gene TRBJ1-3; D is possibly TRBD1 (5 bases). The CDR3 extends over 14 amino acids. V was shortened by 1 base and J by 1 base, with 5 bases between the two germline ends. CDR1 and CDR2 from the germline V gene are MNHNS and SASEGT. CDR3 in DNA: TGTGCCAGCAGTGAAGGGGGGTCTGGAAACACCATATATTTT. This codes for CASSEGGSGNTIYF.

In this sample, this clone turned up once. The chain links TRBV6-5 to TRBJ1-1; TRBD1 is a possible D gene (5 bases). Looked up from germline, CDR1 is MNHEY and CDR2 is SVGAGI. V lost 8 bases and J 3 bases, leaving 16 bases between the germline ends. This CDR3 is 14 amino acids long. The CDR3 loop reads CASRGSGVHTEAFF. The CDR3 DNA follows: TGTGCCAGCCGTGGGTCGGGGGTCCACACTGAAGCTTTCTTT.

The V gene is TRBV28, the J gene TRBJ1-5, with D unclear. The germline V and J ends were trimmed by 3 bases and 3 bases, with 9 bases remaining between them. The length of the CDR3 is 14 residues. Germline V gene data show CDR1 as MDHEN and CDR2 as SYDVKM. The CDR3 sequence is CASSFISHNQPQHF. In nucleotides, the CDR3 is TGTGCCAGCAGTTTCATAAGTCACAATCAGCCCCAGCATTTT.

The J gene is TRBJ1-2, the V gene TRBV4-1; 8 nucleotides match TRBD1. This CDR3 spans 15 amino acids. Per the germline V gene, CDR1 is MGHRA and CDR2 is YSYEKL. V was pared by 3 bases and J by 1 base, with 4 bases of the junction left unmatched. The CDR3 region is CASSQADRVNYGYTF. As DNA, the CDR3 is TGCGCCAGCAGCCAGGCGGACAGGGTTAACTATGGCTACACCTTC.

The rearrangement uses TRBV30 and TRBJ1-1; D might be TRBD1 (6 bases). The CDR3 sequence is 13 residues long. The germline V and J ends were trimmed by 2 bases and 3 bases, with 10 bases remaining between them. Germline V lookup: CDR1 GTSNPN, CDR2 SVGIG (reference sequence). The CDR3 spells CAWSHRADTEAFF. CDR3 bases: TGTGCCTGGAGTCACAGGGCGGACACTGAAGCTTTCTTT.

The V and J genes are TRBV5-5 and TRBJ2-7; TRBD2 might be the D (6 bases). The germline V and J ends were trimmed by 4 bases and 3 bases, with 17 bases remaining between them. The CDR3 consists of 15 residues. CDR1 and CDR2 (germline): SGHKS, YYEKEE (reference sequence). The CDR3 coding sequence is TGTGCCAGCAGCCCTACAAGGGGAGGATACTACGAGCAGTACTTC. This translates into CASSPTRGGYYEQYF.

V usage is TRBV7-2 and J usage is TRBJ2-5; TRBD2 might be the D (6 bases). The CDR3 covers 15 residues. The germline V and J ends were trimmed by 2 bases and 5 bases, with 15 bases remaining between them. Germline CDR1 SGHTA, CDR2 FQGNSA. The DNA for the CDR3 is TGTGCCAGCAGCTTAAGTCGGGGAGGTCTGGAGACCCAGTACTTC. Protein: CASSLSRGGLETQYF.

This rearrangement joins TRBV7-2 to TRBJ1-4; weak D call: TRBD1 (6 bases). The CDR3 is made up of 14 amino acids. Trimming stripped 5 bases from V and 8 bases from J, with 15 bases between. Germline loops: CDR1 SGHTA, CDR2 FQGNSA. The CDR3, as DNA: TGTGCCAGCAGCCCGGGGCAGGGGCGGGAAAAACTGTTTTTT. As protein: CASSPGQGREKLFF.

This clone was counted once. The chain is built from TRBV7-9 and TRBJ1-1; weak D call: TRBD1 (6 bases). CDR1 is SEHNR and CDR2 is FQNEAQ in the germline V gene (reference sequence). This CDR3 spans 14 amino acids. Trimming removed 1 base from V and 2 bases from J, with 8 bases in between. The CDR3 DNA reads as TGTGCCAGCAGCTTAGGGGGGGCAAACACTGAAGCTTTCTTT. Translating gives CASSLGGANTEAFF.

The V and J genes are TRBV11-3 and TRBJ1-1; D is unresolved. CDR3 length equals 15 residues. Germline CDR1 SGHNT, CDR2 YENEEA. Trimming cost V 1 base and J 4 bases, with 13 bases left between them. CDR3 loop: CASSLGWAPVTEAFF. Written as DNA, the CDR3 is TGTGCCAGCAGCTTAGGGTGGGCGCCAGTCACTGAAGCTTTCTTT.

This clone was counted between two and nine times. This chain connects TRBV28 to TRBJ2-5, with TRBD2 matching 13 bases. Germline V CDR1 and CDR2: MDHEN, SYDVKM. V trimming: 1 base; J trimming: 4 bases; junction bases outside the gene matches: 6. The CDR3 has 17 residues. CDR3 sequence reads: CASSLLPLAGGRETQYF. For the CDR3, the DNA is TGTGCCAGCAGTTTATTGCCACTAGCGGGAGGGAGAGAGACCCAGTACTTC.

This chain connects TRBV7-9 to TRBJ2-1; no firm D call. The germline gives CDR1 SEHNR, CDR2 FQNEAQ (reference sequence). This CDR3 is 11 amino acids long. V shed 5 bases and J shed 9 bases, with 8 bases lying between them. Here the CDR3 DNA reads TGTGCCAGCAGCCGTATGGGTGAGCAGTTCTTC. Its translation: CASSRMGEQFF.

This clone was counted only a few times. This chain joins TRBV2 and TRBJ1-5; tentative D call: TRBD1 (6 bases). The CDR3 length is 16 residues. CDR1 is SNHLY and CDR2 is FYNNEI in the germline V gene. The ends were cut back, 9 bases at V and 0 bases at J, with 18 bases in the middle. CDR3 sequence reads: CARIHRDTNSNQPQHF. The CDR3 region has the DNA TGTGCCAGGATTCACCGGGACACAAATAGCAATCAGCCCCAGCATTTT.

This clone came up once. The rearrangement links TRBV5-1 to TRBJ2-5, with D possibly matching TRBD2 (6 bases). The germline V gene has CDR1 SGHRS and CDR2 YFSETQ. The CDR3 spans 17 residues. V lost 0 bases and J lost 0, with 15 bases in between. The chain's CDR3 is CASSLAGRGPYQETQYF. CDR3 in DNA: TGCGCCAGCAGCTTGGCTGGGCGGGGACCGTACCAAGAGACCCAGTACTTC.

The chain links TRBV27 to TRBJ2-5; D is possibly TRBD1 (6 bases). The CDR3 contains 19 residues. Germline V gene lookup returns CDR1 MNHEY and CDR2 SMNVEV (reference sequence). V dropped 4 bases and J dropped 1 base, with 25 bases sitting between them. The CDR3 reads CASSWAGAAPRGIQETQYF. CDR3 bases: TGTGCCAGCAGTTGGGCCGGGGCGGCCCCTAGGGGGATCCAAGAGACCCAGTACTTC.

The chain recombines TRBV11-2 with TRBJ2-1; maybe TRBD1 (6 bases). Between the trimmed V and J ends, which lost 6 bases and 0 bases, there was a span of 12 bases. The germline V gene has CDR1 SGHAT and CDR2 FQNNGV. The CDR3 has 15 residues. The CDR3 DNA reads TGTGCCAGCAGTCGACAGGTGAGCTCCTACAATGAGCAGTTCTTC. Its protein product is CASSRQVSSYNEQFF.